These 5 T cell receptor beta chains were all obtained from the same sample, sequenced in a study of blood T cell repertoires in COVID-19 (dated by TCRdb to between 2020 and 2021). The library relied on the immunoSEQ multiplex PCR assay. TCRdb's version of the immuneACCESS table is confined to in-frame rearrangements and falls short of the full clone set. An unresolved V gene accounts for under half of the shortfall where checked; the remainder is of unknown origin. Present in this sample are about 110,000 clones, about three quarters of which were seen just once. The ten largest clones represent approximately 6.2% of the sample. Sequences were obtained from peripheral blood. Receptors originate from a man older than 75 with COVID-19, enrolled during active disease.

CDR3 amino acids: CASSPQGGENEKLFF. CDR3 bases: TGTGCCAGCAGCCCACAGGGTGGGGAGAATGAAAAACTGTTTTTT. The rearrangement uses TRBV7-9 and TRBJ1-4, with D maybe TRBD1 (6 bases). Germline V gene lookup returns CDR1 SEHNR and CDR2 FQNEAQ (reference sequence). The germline V and J ends were trimmed by 5 bases and 5 bases, with 15 bases remaining between them. The CDR3 sequence is 15 residues long.

This clone has more than one count but fewer than ten. The V and J genes are TRBV5-4 and TRBJ2-1, with 8 bases lining up with TRBD2. The germline gives CDR1 SGHNT, CDR2 YYREEE (reference sequence). Losses at the gene ends were 4 bases for V and 5 bases for J; bases not matched to a gene: 11. This CDR3 is built from 16 residues. CDR3 region: CASSPGGASGHNEQFF. The CDR3 coding sequence is TGTGCCAGCAGCCCGGGGGGGGCTAGCGGGCACAATGAGCAGTTCTTC.

In its sample, this clone was seen a few times. The chain carries TRBV18 and TRBJ1-3; D not certain. V gave up 4 bases and J gave up 0 bases, with 4 bases separating them. The CDR3 is 13 residues long. Germline V gene data show CDR1 as KGHSH and CDR2 as LQKENI. CDR3 loop: CASSHSSGNTIYF. For the CDR3, the DNA is TGTGCCAGCTCACACAGCTCTGGAAACACCATATATTTT. Drawing the rest from reference TRBV18 and TRBJ1-3, the complete variable domain is NAGVMQNPRHLVRRRGQEARLRCSPMKGHSHVYWYRQLPEEGLKFMVYLQKENIIDESGMPKERFSAEFPKEGPSILRIQQVVRGDSAAYFCASSHSSGNTIYFGEGSWLTVV.

The sample holds a few counts of this clone. CDR3 nucleotide sequence: TGTGCCAGCAGCTCGTACAGTGCGCTCGAGCAGTACTTC. As protein: CASSSYSALEQYF. This chain links TRBV11-2 with TRBJ2-7; D gene ambiguous. This CDR3 is 13 amino acids long. Looked up from germline, CDR1 is SGHAT and CDR2 is FQNNGV. V dropped 4 bases and J dropped 6 bases, with 13 bases sitting between them.

The chain combines TRBV3-1 (or the pseudogene TRBV3-2) with TRBJ2-5; a weak D match, TRBD1 (5 bases). The length of the CDR3 is 14 residues. Germline assignment: CDR1 LGHDT and CDR2 YNNKEL (reference sequence). Trimming stripped 1 base from V and 4 bases from J, with 10 bases between. CDR3 region: CASSQGVGAETQYF. The CDR3 DNA reads TGTGCCAGCAGCCAAGGCGTTGGGGCAGAGACCCAGTACTTC.